The clone carrying this T cell receptor beta chain was seen only a few times. The antigen is not known. Looked up from germline, CDR1 is KGHDR and CDR2 is SFDVKD. V was clipped by 2 bases and J by 6 bases; unmatched bases: 6. The CDR3 has 15 residues. The data are from a study of T-cell memory formation after mild COVID-19. On the study more broadly: Clusters were largely donor specific.

General study findings and limits: Confirmation was lacking for SARS-CoV-2 specificity of second-wave clones that peaked on day 37. Those CD4+ clones that contracted were mainly in CM and EM (CD8+ ones in EMRA).

Using constant-segment primers, 5'RACE produced TCR alpha and TCR beta cDNA libraries carrying sample barcodes and UMIs. MiXCR, applied by TCRdb to the 5' RACE reads, yields one record per CDR3 protein. This table has about 400,000 distinct CDR3 sequences, 20% to 25% appearing once. The chain is built from TRBV24-1 and TRBJ1-5; 7 positions agree with TRBD1. The clonotype comes from an adult woman who had mild COVID-19 (a few samples of this study predate the infection). Cell type and time point are not known. The sample was PBMCs or a T cell subset sorted from them (not recorded which). This CDR3 reads CATSDSGQPRQPQHF. The CDR3 bases are TGTGCCACCAGTGATTCGGGACAGCCCCGTCAGCCCCAGCATTTT.